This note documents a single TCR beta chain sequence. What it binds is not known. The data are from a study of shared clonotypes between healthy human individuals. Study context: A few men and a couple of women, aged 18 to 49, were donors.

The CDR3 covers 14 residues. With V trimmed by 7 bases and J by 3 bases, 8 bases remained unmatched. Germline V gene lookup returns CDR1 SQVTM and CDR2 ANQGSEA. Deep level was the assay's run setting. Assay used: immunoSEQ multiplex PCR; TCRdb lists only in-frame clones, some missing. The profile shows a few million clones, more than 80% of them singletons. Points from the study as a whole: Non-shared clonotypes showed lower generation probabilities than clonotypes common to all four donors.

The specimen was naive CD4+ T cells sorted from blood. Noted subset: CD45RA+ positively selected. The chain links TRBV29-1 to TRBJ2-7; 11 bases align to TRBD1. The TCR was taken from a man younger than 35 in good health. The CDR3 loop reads CSASRDRGVYEQYF. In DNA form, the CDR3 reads TGCAGCGCCAGCCGGGACAGGGGGGTCTACGAGCAGTACTTC.